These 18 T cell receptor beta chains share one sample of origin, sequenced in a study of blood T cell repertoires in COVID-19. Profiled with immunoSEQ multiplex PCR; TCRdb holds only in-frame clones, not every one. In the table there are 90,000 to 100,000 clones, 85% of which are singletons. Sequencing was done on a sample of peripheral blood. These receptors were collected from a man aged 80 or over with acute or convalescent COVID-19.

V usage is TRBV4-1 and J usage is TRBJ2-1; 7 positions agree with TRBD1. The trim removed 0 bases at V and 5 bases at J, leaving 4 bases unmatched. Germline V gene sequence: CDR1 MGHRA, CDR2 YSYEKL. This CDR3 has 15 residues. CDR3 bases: TGCGCCAGCAGCCAAGAGACAGGGTTCAACAATGAGCAGTTCTTC. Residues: CASSQETGFNNEQFF.

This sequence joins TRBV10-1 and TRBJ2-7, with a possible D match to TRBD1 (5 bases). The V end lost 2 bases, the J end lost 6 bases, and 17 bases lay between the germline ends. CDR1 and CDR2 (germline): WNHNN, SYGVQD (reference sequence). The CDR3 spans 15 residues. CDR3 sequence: CASSEISGPHSEQYF. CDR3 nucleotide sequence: TGCGCCAGCAGTGAGATCTCAGGGCCACACTCCGAGCAGTACTTC.

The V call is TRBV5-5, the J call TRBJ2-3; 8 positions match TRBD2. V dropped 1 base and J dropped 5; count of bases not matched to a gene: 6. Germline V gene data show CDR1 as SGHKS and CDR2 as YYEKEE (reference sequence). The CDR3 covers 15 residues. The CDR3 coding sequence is TGTGCCAGCAGCTTGTACGGGAGGGCCATAGATACGCAGTATTTT. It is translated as CASSLYGRAIDTQYF. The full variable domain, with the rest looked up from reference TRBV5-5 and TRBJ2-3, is DAGVTQSPTHLIKTRGQQVTLRCSPISGHKSVSWYQQVLGQGPQFIFQYYEKEERGRGNFPDRFSARQFPNYSSELNVNALLLGDSALYLCASSLYGRAIDTQYFGPGTRLTVL.

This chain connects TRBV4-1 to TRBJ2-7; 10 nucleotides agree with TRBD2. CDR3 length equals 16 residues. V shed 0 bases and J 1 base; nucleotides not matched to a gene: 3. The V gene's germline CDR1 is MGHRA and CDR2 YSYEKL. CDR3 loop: CASSQEVSGRSYEQYF. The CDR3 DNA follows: TGCGCCAGCAGCCAAGAAGTTAGCGGGAGGTCCTACGAGCAGTACTTC.

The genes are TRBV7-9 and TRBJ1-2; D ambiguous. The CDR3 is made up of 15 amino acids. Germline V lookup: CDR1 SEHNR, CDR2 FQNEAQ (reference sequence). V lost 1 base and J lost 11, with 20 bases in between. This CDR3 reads CASSLGPGNRGFYTF. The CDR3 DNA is TGTGCCAGCAGCTTAGGTCCTGGGAATAGAGGGTTTTACACCTTC. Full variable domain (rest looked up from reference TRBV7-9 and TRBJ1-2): DTGVSQNPRHKITKRGQNVTFRCDPISEHNRLYWYRQTLGQGPEFLTYFQNEAQLEKSRLLSDRFSAERPKGSFSTLEIQRTEQGDSAMYLCASSLGPGNRGFYTFGSGTRLTVV.

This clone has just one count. CDR3 sequence (DNA): TGTGCCAGCGGGGGGAGAAGTCCTATCTACGAGCAGTACTTC. Encoded protein: CASGGRSPIYEQYF. The rearrangement uses TRBV28 and TRBJ2-7; weak D call: TRBD2 (6 bases). CDR3 length: 14 amino acids. V lost 8 bases to trimming and J lost 3 bases, with 17 bases between them. The germline CDR1 and CDR2 sequences are MDHEN and SYDVKM.

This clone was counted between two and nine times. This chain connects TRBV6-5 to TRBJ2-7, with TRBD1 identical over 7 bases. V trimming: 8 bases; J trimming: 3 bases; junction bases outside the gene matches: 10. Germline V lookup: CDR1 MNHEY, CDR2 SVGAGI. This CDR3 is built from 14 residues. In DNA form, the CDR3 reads TGTGCCAGCGCTTTAAGCAGGGGGAGCTACGAGCAGTACTTC. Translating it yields CASALSRGSYEQYF.

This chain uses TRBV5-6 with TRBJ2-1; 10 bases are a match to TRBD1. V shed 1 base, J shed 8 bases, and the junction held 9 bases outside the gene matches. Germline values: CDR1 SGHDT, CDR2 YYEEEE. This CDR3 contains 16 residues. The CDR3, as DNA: TGTGCCAGCAGCTTGAGAGGGACAGGGGTTATCCATGAGCAGTTCTTC. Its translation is CASSLRGTGVIHEQFF.

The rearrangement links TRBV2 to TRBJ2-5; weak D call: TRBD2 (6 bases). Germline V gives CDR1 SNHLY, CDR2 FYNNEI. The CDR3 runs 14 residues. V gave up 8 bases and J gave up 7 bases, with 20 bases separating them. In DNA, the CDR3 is TGTGCCAGCGGGGACTCTGACGCTTTTGTGACCCAGTACTTC. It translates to CASGDSDAFVTQYF.

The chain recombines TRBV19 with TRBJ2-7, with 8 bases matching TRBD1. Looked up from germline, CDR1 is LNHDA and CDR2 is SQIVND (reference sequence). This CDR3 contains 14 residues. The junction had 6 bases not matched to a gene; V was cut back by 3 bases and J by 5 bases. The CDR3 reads CASSMTGQGHEQYF. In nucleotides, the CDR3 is TGTGCCAGTAGTATGACCGGACAGGGTCACGAGCAGTACTTC.

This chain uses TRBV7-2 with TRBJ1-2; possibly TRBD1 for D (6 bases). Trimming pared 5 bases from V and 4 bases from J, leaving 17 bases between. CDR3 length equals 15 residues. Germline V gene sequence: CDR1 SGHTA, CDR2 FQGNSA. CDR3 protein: CASSPDRTITYGYTF. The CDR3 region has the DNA TGTGCCAGCAGCCCCGACAGGACCATTACCTATGGCTACACCTTC. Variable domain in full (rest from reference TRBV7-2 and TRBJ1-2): GAGVSQSPSNKVTEKGKDVELRCDPISGHTALYWYRQSLGQGLEFLIYFQGNSAPDKSGLPSDRFSAERTGGSVSTLTIQRTQQEDSAVYLCASSPDRTITYGYTFGSGTRLTVV.

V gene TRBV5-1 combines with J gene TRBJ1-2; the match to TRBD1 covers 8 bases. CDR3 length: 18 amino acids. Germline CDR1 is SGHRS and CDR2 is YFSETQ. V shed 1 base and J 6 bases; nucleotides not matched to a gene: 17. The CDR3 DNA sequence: TGCGCCAGCAGCTTGTTTCAGGGGGCGCCCGTCGGATCACATGGCTACACCTTC. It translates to CASSLFQGAPVGSHGYTF.

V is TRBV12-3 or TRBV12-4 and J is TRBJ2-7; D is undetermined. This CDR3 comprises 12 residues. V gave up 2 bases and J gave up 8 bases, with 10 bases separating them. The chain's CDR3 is CASSLPPEKQYF. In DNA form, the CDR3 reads TGTGCCAGCAGTTTACCCCCCGAGAAGCAGTACTTC.

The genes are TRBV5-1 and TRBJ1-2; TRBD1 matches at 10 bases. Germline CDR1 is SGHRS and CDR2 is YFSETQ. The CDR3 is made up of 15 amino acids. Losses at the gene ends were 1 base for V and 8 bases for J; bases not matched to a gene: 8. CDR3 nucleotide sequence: TGCGCCAGCAGCTTGTCCGGGACAGGGGTTGAAGGCTACACCTTC. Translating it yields CASSLSGTGVEGYTF.

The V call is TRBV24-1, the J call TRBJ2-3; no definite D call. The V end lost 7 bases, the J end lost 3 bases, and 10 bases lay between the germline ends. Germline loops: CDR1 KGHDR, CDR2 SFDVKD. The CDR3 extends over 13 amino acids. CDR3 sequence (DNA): TGTGCCACCAGCGTCGACGGGACAGATACGCAGTATTTT. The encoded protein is CATSVDGTDTQYF.

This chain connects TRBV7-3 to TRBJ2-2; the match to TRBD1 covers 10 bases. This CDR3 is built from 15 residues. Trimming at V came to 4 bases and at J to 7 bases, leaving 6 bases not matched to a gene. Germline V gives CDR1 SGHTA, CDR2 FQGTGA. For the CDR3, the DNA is TGTGCCAGCAGCTCTTCGACAGGGGGCGTCGGGGAGCTGTTTTTT. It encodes CASSSSTGGVGELFF.

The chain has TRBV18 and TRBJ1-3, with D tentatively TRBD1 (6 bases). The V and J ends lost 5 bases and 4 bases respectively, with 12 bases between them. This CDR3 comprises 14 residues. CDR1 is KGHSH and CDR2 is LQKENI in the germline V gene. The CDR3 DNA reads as TGTGCCAGCTCAGTACCGGGACAAGGAAACACCATATATTTT. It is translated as CASSVPGQGNTIYF.

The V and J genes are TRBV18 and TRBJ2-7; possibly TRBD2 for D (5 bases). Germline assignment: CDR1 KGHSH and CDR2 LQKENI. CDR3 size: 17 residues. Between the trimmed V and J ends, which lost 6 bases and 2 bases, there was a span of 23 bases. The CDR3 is CASSPAGGGPIPYEQYF. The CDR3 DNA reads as TGTGCCAGCTCCCCGGCGGGTGGCGGCCCTATCCCCTACGAGCAGTACTTC. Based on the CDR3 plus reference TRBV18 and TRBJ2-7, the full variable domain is NAGVMQNPRHLVRRRGQEARLRCSPMKGHSHVYWYRQLPEEGLKFMVYLQKENIIDESGMPKERFSAEFPKEGPSILRIQQVVRGDSAAYFCASSPAGGGPIPYEQYFGPGTRLTVT.